This note documents a single T cell receptor beta chain sequence. This clonotype was seen ten or more times. Its antigen is currently not known. Nothing much larger sits one base from this clone, and base qualities are not available. The sample belongs to a study of T cells after yellow fever vaccination (dated by TCRdb to about 2019). Background for the entire study: Libraries from fractions with low cell numbers were prepared with the SMART-Seq v4 Ultra Low Input RNA kit. Two healthy male donors, one aged 18 to 29 and one aged 30 to 40 years, made up the cohort. To follow T-cell clones before and after primary and booster YFV17D yellow fever vaccination, bulk TCR alpha and beta repertoires were sequenced over time. Blood was drawn at multiple timepoints before and after primary and secondary immunization, with bulk PBMC replicates and cell subsets isolated. The full study reports these points: Only a couple of donors were included in the study, so the extent to which the findings can be generalized is limited. A small fraction of clonotypes showed up in both the CD4 and CD8 compartments, probably as a result of convergent recombination. Compared with the primary T-cell response, the secondary T-cell response was faster but weaker, reaching its peak on day 5 rather than on day 15. FACS-sorted repertoires could contain abundant contaminating clonotypes from the bulk population, so computational filtering was required. Most clones expanded after primary vaccination (around 96% of CD4 and roughly 90% of CD8) were re-detected after the booster, suggesting that broad memory maintenance occurred.

The CDR3 spans 14 residues, from the cysteine through the phenylalanine. The CDR3 DNA has 42 bases and is translated from base 1. Trimming at the junction amounts to 6 bases on V and 4 bases on J, and the germline ends lie 13 bases apart. Per the publication, the treatment or condition label means: live attenuated yellow fever vaccine strain. A standard Ficoll-Paque protocol was used to isolate PBMCs from peripheral blood. CD4 and CD8 T-cell fractions were isolated with Dynabeads CD4 and CD8 positive selection kits. TriZol was used to extract RNA from bulk PBMCs, CD4 and CD8 fractions, and dextramer-positive and dextramer-negative fractions. TCR cDNA was made using 5'RACE template switching, a step that added a universal primer site and unique molecular identifiers. cDNA synthesis was primed from both the TCR alpha and TCR beta constant segments. Two PCR steps were used to amplify libraries, with sample barcodes and sequencing adapters being added in the second step. Sequencing of libraries was done on Illumina HiSeq 2500 (2x100 bp) or NovaSeq (2x150 bp). The authors processed their data as follows. MIGEC handled demultiplexing of reads and collapsing into UMI consensus sequences, while MiXCR performed V(D)J alignment. Using edgeR on replicate PBMC samples, clonotypes were called vaccine-responding if FDR was below 0.01 and the log2 fold change was above 5 up to day 15. Each bulk clonotype received a CD4 or CD8 identity based on whether the sequenced CD4 or CD8 repertoire contained that clonotype at higher abundance. TCRdb itself trimmed the public reads at Q25 with fastp, ran MiXCR and retained productive beta chains. Rows merge per CDR3 protein into single entries with the most common DNA and genes. These V and J calls originate from TCRdb's pipeline instead of the authors' own analysis. Here the sample has about 220,000 distinct CDR3 sequences; about 7% occur a single time. The biggest ten clones account for roughly 1% of the sample.

The source of this sequence is a young man who received the YFV17D yellow fever vaccine. The chain employs TRBV12-3 or TRBV12-4 and TRBJ1-5; possibly the D gene is TRBD1, per 6 matching bases. The material was CD4+ T cells sorted from PBMCs, obtained on the day of the yellow fever booster vaccination. The DNA reads as follows: TGTGCCAGCAGCCGTCAGGGGTCTAATCAGCCCCAGCATTTT. Its protein product is CASSRQGSNQPQHF.